This entry features one TCR beta chain sequence. This clonotype is labeled medium-sized (0.01 to 0.1%). The antigen this receptor binds is unknown. A junction boundary mismatches the germline segment, possibly from a read error. The data are from a study of HIV-infected children after antiretroviral therapy interruption (dated by TCRdb to about 2019). About the study as a whole: The study included eight children, four on planned treatment interruption and four on continuous treatment, and all eight had a CD4+ count above 500 and a viral load below 50 copies/ml. TCR repertoires were compared between children on planned treatment interruption and children on continuous antiretroviral treatment, alongside thymic output measurements. In the continuous-treatment arm, samples from corresponding weeks 0, 48 and 150 were analyzed. Interruption-arm samples came from week 0, week 12, end of interruption (week 24 or 48), and about 3 years after study end. The interruption group had a median age of 9.5 years, and the continuous treatment group had a median age of approximately 8 years. Most participating children had recorded exposure to EBV and CMV.

Results and caveats for the whole study, not just this receptor: An increase in the naive CD4+ Gini coefficient was observed by the end of treatment interruption, suggesting clonal expansion, and a return to baseline was observed by 3 years. Sorted CD45RA+ naive cells might include minor non-naive CD45RA+ populations such as EMRA or stem memory cells. In the naive CD4+ repertoires of PTI patients, CDR3 sharing between time points dropped after the start of interruption, while many sequences were shared between the end of interruption and 3 years later. The small number of patients is a limitation of the study, so the data should be interpreted with caution.

The receptor library was made with 3' RACE. TCR libraries were built from RNA using a 3' RACE protocol with unique molecular identifiers to correct PCR amplification bias. Amplicon libraries were pooled in groups of up to about 12 and sequenced on an Illumina MiSeq using v2 2x250 paired-end chemistry. From the authors' description of their analysis: Reads were processed with Decombinator for assignment of V and J genes and CDR3, and barcode-based correction of errors and PCR bias was applied. Before the Gini coefficient was calculated with the R ineq package, repertoires were subsampled to the same depth. CDR3 similarity was assessed with GLIPH, Hamming distance and a shared triplet metric. TCRdb applied fastp at Q25 and MiXCR to the public reads, then kept only in-frame beta chains. For every CDR3 protein sequence, its rows merge into one entry that carries the most common genes and DNA. Here the V and J calls rest on TCRdb's processing, not on the authors' analysis. The sample includes 70,000 to 90,000 distinct CDR3 sequences, with roughly 6.7% observed a single time. Around 1.1% of the sample belongs to the ten largest clones.

The label giving this sample's treatment or condition can be read as: PENTA 11 planned treatment interruption arm or continuous ART arm. Children from the United Kingdom aged 2 to 15 years who had been given at least three-drug ART for at least 24 weeks were enrolled as participants. Cryopreserved PBMCs containing at least 5 million viable cells were needed, and a few candidate patients were excluded because their viable PBMC yield was low. Using a FACSAria III cell sorter, naive CD4+ CD45RA+ CD45RO- T cells were FACS-sorted out of thawed PBMCs. After sorting, the cells were fixed and RNA was extracted first with the RNeasy FFPE kit and then with the RNeasy Micro kit. The TCR was taken from a pool of human donors with HIV. Sequenced material: CD45RA+ CD4+ T cells from PBMCs, pooled from several time points, taken from a donor given antiretroviral therapy, either interrupted or continuous. Interpreted using the paper, the cell subset or site label stands for: naive CD4+ CD45RA+ CD45RO- T cells.

In nucleotides, the sequence is TGTGCCAGCGGTGATGCAAGGACATCTAGTGCAGAAACGCTGTATTTT. This translates into CASGDARTSSAETLYF. The sequence joins TRBV10-3 to TRBJ2-3; a tentative D call is TRBD1 (5 bases match). There are 16 amino acids in the CDR3, from cysteine to phenylalanine inclusive. Only the CDR3 region is kept as DNA, spanning 48 bases read in frame from base 1. The germline V gene gives CDR1 as ENHRY and CDR2 as SYGVKD.